This TCR beta chain was identified during a study of OX40 agonist ivuxolimab in advanced cancers. About the study: Cohort: 82.7% men, mean age about 62, aged about 23 to 79. Treatment received earlier with anti-PD-1, anti-PD-L1 or anti-CTLA-4 agents was allowed, and over 30% had some. Study observations and caveats: Low levels of normalized T-cell clonal expansion also appeared in some nonresponders. Antigen specificity remained undetermined for the expanded peripheral T cells.

This CDR3 has 19 residues. With V trimmed by 0 bases and J by 2 bases, 13 bases remained unmatched. From germline, CDR1 is ENHRY and CDR2 SYGVKD. As regards this clone: Its antigen is as yet unknown.

Clones were read by immunoSEQ multiplex PCR, and TCRdb kept only the in-frame ones, dropping some. The sample yields tens of thousands of clones, approximately 85% seen once. The sample in question was CD4+ or CD8+ T cells sorted from blood, obtained in a trial of the OX40 agonist ivuxolimab. The source is an adult with an advanced solid tumor such as melanoma, head and neck, liver or kidney cancer. J is TRBJ2-3 and V is TRBV10-3; 8 positions agree with TRBD2. The CDR3 reads CAISESRGAGGTFTDTQYF. CDR3 bases: TGTGCCATCAGTGAGTCGAGGGGTGCGGGAGGAACTTTCACAGATACGCAGTATTTT.